This T cell receptor beta chain emerged from a study of cytomegalovirus exposure and HLA in healthy donors. Study-level results: Reports indicated that the classifier achieved high specificity and sensitivity in diagnosing cytomegalovirus status.

The germline gives CDR1 SNHLY, CDR2 FYNNEI. CDR3 length: 16 amino acids. V gave up 3 bases and J gave up 8 bases; unmatched junction bases: 12. Note on this clone: Its cognate antigen is unknown.

The data were produced by immunoSEQ multiplex PCR, yet TCRdb's version contains in-frame clones alone and is incomplete. In the table there are roughly 50,000 clones, roughly nine tenths of which are singletons. Sample: PBMCs. This sequence was found in a woman aged 18-29 years in good health and CMV-seropositive. J is TRBJ2-3 and V is TRBV2; TRBD2 aligns across 9 bases. Here the CDR3 DNA reads TGTGCCAGCAGTGAGTGGAAGGCGGGGGGGCAGGTTACGCAGTATTTT. Translation: CASSEWKAGGQVTQYF.